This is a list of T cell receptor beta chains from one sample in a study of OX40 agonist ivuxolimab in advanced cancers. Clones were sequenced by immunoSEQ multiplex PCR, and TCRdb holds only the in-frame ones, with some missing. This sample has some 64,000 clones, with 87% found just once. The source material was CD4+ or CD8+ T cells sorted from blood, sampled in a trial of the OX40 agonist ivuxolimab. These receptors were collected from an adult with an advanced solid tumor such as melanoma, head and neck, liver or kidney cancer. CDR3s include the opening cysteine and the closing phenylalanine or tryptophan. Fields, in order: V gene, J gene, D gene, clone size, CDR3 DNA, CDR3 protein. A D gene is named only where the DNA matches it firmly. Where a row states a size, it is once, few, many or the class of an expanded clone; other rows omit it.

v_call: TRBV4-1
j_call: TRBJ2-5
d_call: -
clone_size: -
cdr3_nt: TGCGCCAGCAGCCAGACGCCCGACCGAGACCAAGAGACCCAGTACTTC
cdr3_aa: CASSQTPDRDQETQYF

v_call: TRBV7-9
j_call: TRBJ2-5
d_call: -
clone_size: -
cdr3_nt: TGTGCCAGCAGCTTAGAACTCGAGACCCAGTACTTC
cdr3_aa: CASSLELETQYF

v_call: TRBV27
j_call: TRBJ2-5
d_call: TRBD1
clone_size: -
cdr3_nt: TGTGCCAGCAGTACCCGGGACAGGGGAGGCGAGACCCAGTACTTC
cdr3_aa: CASSTRDRGGETQYF

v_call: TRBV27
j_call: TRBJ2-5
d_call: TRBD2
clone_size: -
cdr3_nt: TGTGCCAGCAGTAGCGGGACTAGCGTTACCCAGTACTTC
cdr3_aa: CASSSGTSVTQYF

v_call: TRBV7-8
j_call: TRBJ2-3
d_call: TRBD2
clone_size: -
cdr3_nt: TGTGCCAGCAGCTCGCAAATACTAGCGGGAGCAGATACGCAGTATTTT
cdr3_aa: CASSSQILAGADTQYF

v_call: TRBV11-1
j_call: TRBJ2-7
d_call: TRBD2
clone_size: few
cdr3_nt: TGTGCCAGCAGCGAAGGTCCTCGAGCGGGGGCCTCCTACGAGCAGTACTTC
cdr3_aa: CASSEGPRAGASYEQYF

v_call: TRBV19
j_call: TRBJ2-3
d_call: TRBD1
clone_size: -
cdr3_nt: TGTGCCAGTAGGTACAGGGGGATTACAGATACGCAGTATTTT
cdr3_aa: CASRYRGITDTQYF

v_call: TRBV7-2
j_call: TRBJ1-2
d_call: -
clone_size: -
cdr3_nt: TGTGCCAGCAGCCCGCAGGGTTTCTCCTATGGCTACACCTTC
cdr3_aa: CASSPQGFSYGYTF

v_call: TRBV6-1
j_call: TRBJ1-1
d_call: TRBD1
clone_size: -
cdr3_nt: TGTGCCAGCGGAGGACAGGGGGCCACTGAAGCTTTCTTT
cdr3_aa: CASGGQGATEAFF

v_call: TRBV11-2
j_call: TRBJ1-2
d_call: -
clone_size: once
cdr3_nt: TGTGCCAGCAGGGCACCGGGACAAGCATATGGCTACACCTTC
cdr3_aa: CASRAPGQAYGYTF

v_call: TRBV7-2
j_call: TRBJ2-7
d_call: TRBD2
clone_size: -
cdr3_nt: TGTGCCAGCAGCAAAGGTCGCGGGGGGGCGGGCGAGCAGTACTTC
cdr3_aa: CASSKGRGGAGEQYF

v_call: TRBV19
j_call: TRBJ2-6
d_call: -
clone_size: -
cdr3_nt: TGTGCCAGTAATGGAGTCTCTCTCTCTGGGGCCAACGTCCTGACTTTC
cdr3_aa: CASNGVSLSGANVLTF

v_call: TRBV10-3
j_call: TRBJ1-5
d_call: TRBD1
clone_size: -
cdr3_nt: TGTGCCATCTCAGCCGGGACAGGGGGCGTGCAGCCCCAGCATTTT
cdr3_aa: CAISAGTGGVQPQHF

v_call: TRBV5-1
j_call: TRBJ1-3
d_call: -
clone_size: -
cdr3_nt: TGCGCCAGCAGCTGGGCCGGTAGCTCTGGAAACACCATATATTTT
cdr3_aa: CASSWAGSSGNTIYF

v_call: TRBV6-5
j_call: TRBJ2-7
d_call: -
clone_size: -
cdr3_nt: TGTGCCAGCAAGGGGGGGAGCGAGCAGTACTTC
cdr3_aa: CASKGGSEQYF

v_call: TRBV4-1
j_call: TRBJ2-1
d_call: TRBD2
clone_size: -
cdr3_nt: TGCGCCAGCAGCCAAGAGGCGACTAGCGGGAGATTAGTAACCTACAATGAGCAGTTCTTC
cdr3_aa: CASSQEATSGRLVTYNEQFF

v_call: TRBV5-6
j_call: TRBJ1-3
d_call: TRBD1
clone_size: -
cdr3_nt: TGTGCCAGCAGCCCTTCCGGGACAGGGGGCGCGGGAAACACCATATATTTT
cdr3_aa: CASSPSGTGGAGNTIYF

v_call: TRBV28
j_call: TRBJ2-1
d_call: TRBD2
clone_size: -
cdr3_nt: TGTGCCAGCAGTGAGACTAGCGGGGCCCGGAATGAGCAGTTCTTC
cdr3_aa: CASSETSGARNEQFF

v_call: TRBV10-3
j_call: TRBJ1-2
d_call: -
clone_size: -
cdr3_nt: TGTGCCATCAGGGGGGGGCAGCGGAACTATGGCTACACCTTC
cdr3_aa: CAIRGGQRNYGYTF

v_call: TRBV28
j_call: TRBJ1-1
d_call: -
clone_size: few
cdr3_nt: TGTGCCAGCAGCCCCGGGGAGGGGTGGAACACTGAAGCTTTCTTT
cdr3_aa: CASSPGEGWNTEAFF

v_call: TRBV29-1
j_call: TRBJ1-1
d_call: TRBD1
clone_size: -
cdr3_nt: TGCAGCGTTGGGCGGACAGGGCTGAACACTGAAGCTTTCTTT
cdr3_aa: CSVGRTGLNTEAFF

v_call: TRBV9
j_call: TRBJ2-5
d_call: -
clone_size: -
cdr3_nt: TGTGCCAGCAGCTCATCGACAGGCTGGGAGACCCAGTACTTC
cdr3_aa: CASSSSTGWETQYF

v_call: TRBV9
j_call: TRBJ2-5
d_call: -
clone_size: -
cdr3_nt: TGTGCCAGCAGCGTAGCCCCCGGACAGTTCTCGACCCAGTACTTC
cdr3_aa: CASSVAPGQFSTQYF

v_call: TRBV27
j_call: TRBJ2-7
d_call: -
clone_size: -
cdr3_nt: TGTGCCAGCAGTTTATCCAAGGGGGGGCGCGAGCAGTACTTC
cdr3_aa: CASSLSKGGREQYF

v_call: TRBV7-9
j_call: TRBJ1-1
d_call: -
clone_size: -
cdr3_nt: TGTGCCAGCAGCCGTATTCGGGGAGGCACTGAAGCTTTCTTT
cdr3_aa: CASSRIRGGTEAFF

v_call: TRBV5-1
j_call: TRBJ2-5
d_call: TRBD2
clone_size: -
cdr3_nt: TGCGCCAGCGGGAGCGGGGGGGGCCTCCAAGAGACCCAGTACTTC
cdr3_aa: CASGSGGGLQETQYF

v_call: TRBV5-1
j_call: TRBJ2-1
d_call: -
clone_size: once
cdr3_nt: TGCGCCAGCGGTACCGGGAGTAATTCCTACAATGAGCAGTTCTTC
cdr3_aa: CASGTGSNSYNEQFF

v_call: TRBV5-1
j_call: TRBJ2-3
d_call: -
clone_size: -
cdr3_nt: TGCGCCAGCAGGGACCGGGCTGGGGCCACAGATACGCAGTATTTT
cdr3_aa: CASRDRAGATDTQYF

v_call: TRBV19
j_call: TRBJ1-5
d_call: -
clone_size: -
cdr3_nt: TGTGCCAGTAGTATAAATCGGGACAGCAATCAGCCCCAGCATTTT
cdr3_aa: CASSINRDSNQPQHF

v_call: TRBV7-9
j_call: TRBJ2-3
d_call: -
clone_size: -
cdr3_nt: TGTGCCAGCACCCTCCGGGAAGGGAGCTTACACACAGATACGCAGTATTTT
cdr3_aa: CASTLREGSLHTDTQYF

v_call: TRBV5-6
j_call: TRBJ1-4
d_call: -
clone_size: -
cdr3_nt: TGTGCCAGCAGCTCTAGGAGTCAGGGAGAGGAAAAACTGTTTTTT
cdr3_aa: CASSSRSQGEEKLFF

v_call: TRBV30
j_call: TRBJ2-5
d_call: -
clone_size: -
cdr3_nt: TGTGCCTGGAAGCTGGGACAAGGCGAGACCCAGTACTTC
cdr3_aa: CAWKLGQGETQYF

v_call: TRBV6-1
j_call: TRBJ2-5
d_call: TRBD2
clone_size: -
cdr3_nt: TGTGCCAGCAGTTGGCAGGGAGGGACAGAGACCCAGTACTTC
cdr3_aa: CASSWQGGTETQYF

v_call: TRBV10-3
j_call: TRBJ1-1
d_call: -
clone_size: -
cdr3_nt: TGTGCCATCAGTGGAGGGGGGACTGAAGCTTTCTTT
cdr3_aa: CAISGGGTEAFF

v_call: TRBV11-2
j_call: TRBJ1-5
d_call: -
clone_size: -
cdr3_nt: TGTGCCAGCAGCCTCACTGACAATCAGCCCCAGCATTTT
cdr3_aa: CASSLTDNQPQHF

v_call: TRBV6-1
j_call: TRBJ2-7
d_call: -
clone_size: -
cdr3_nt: TGTGCCAGCAGGGAGGGTTACGAGCAGTACTTC
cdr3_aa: CASREGYEQYF

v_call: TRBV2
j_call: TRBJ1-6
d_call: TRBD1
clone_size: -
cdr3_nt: TGTGCCAGCAACGACAGGGGGAATTCACCCCTCCACTTT
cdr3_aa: CASNDRGNSPLHF

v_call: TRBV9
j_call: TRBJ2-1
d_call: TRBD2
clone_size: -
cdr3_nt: TGTGCCAGCAGCGCCCCCCCGGTAGCGGGGGGCAATGAGCAGTTCTTC
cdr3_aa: CASSAPPVAGGNEQFF

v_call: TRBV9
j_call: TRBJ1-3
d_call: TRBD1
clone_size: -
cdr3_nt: TGTGCCAGCAGCGGACTACAGGGGACCTCTGGAAACACCATATATTTT
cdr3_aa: CASSGLQGTSGNTIYF

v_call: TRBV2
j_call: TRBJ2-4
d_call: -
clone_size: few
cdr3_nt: TGTGCCAGCAGAATGACAGGTCTAGCCAAAAACATTCAGTACTTC
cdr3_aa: CASRMTGLAKNIQYF

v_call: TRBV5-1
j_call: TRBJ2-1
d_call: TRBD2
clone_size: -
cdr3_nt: TGCGCCAGCAGCTTTGGGACTAGCGGGAGGTATGATGAGCAGTTCTTC
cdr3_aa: CASSFGTSGRYDEQFF

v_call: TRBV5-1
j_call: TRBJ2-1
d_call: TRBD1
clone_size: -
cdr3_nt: TGCGCCAGCAGCCGATCGGGACAGGGGGCTTCCAATGAGCAGTTCTTC
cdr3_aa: CASSRSGQGASNEQFF

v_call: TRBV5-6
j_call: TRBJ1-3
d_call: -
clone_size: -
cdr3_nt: TGTGCCAGCAGCATCCGAGGGAGTGGGGGCCGCTCTGGAAACACCATATATTTT
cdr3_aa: CASSIRGSGGRSGNTIYF

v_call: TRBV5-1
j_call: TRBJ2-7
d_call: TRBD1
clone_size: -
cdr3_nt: TGCGCCAGCAGCCACGGGACAGGGCTCTCCTACGAGCAGTACTTC
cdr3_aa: CASSHGTGLSYEQYF

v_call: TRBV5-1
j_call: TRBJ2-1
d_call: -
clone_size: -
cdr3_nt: TGCGCCAGCACCCCAAGGGGCGCAGCGCAGAATGAGCAGTTCTTC
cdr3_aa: CASTPRGAAQNEQFF

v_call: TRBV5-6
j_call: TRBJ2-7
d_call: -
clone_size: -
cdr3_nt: TGTGCCAGCAGCTTCCGGGGCGAGCAGTACTTC
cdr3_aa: CASSFRGEQYF

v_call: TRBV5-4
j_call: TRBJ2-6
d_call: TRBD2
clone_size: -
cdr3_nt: TGTGCCAGCAGCTCGGTAGGCGGGGGGGGCTCTGGGGCCAACGTCCTGACTTTC
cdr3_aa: CASSSVGGGGSGANVLTF

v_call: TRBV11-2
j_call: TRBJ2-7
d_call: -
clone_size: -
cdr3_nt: TGTGCCAGCAGCTTAGATCTCGGGCAGTACTTC
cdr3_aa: CASSLDLGQYF

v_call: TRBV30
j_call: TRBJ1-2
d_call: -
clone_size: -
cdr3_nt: TGTGCCTGGAGTCGGGACCCAGTAGGCTACACCTTC
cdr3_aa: CAWSRDPVGYTF

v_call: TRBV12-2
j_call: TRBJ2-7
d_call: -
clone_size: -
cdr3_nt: TGTGCAAGTCCCTCAGACAAGGGCTACGAGCAGTACTTC
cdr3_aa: CASPSDKGYEQYF

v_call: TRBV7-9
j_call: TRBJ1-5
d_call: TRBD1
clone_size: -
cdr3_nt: TGTGCCAGCAGCTCAGAGACAGGGTACAATCAGCCCCAGCATTTT
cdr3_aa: CASSSETGYNQPQHF

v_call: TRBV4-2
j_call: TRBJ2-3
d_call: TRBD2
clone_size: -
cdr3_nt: TGTGCCAGCAGCCAAGCATACGGGGGGGGCACAGATACGCAGTATTTT
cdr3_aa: CASSQAYGGGTDTQYF

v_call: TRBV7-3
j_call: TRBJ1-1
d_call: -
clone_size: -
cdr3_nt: TGTGCCAGCAGCTTAACCGCCTCAGGGAACACTGAAGCTTTCTTT
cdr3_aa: CASSLTASGNTEAFF

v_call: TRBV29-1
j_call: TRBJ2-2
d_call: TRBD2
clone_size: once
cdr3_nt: TGCAGCGCCCGCACTAGCGGGAACACCGGGGAGCTGTTTTTT
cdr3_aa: CSARTSGNTGELFF